This T cell receptor (beta chain) was sequenced for a study of shared clonotypes between healthy human individuals. Study at large: There were three CD4 naive, three CD4 memory, two CD8 naive and one CD8 memory plates per donor.

J gave up 0 bases and V 2 bases, and 1 base lay outside the gene matches. CDR1 is MNHEY and CDR2 is SVGAGI in the germline V gene. This CDR3 is built from 16 residues. Genomic DNA of every subset was divided equally among multiple immunoSEQ plates. This table comes from immunoSEQ multiplex PCR, and its TCRdb copy is limited to in-frame clones, with some not included. The sample records millions of clones, 85% to 95% being singletons. Comments on this clone: Its antigen remains unidentified.

Overall study results and limits: The naive CD4 repertoires of a handful of donors were compared, and about 5% of clonotypes were shared.

The chain couples TRBV6-5 to TRBJ2-6; TRBD1 matches 7 bases. The TCR was taken from a man aged 18 to 30 in good health. Specimen: naive CD4+ T cells sorted from blood. Subset indicated: CD45RA+ positively selected. The CDR3 loop is CASSYPGGSGANVLTF. CDR3 DNA: TGTGCCAGCAGTTACCCAGGGGGCTCTGGGGCCAACGTCCTGACTTTC.